This T cell receptor (beta chain) is from a study of metastatic and nonmetastatic thyroid tumors. Study details: Repertoires were compared across blood and tumor or nodule tissue from malignant and benign thyroid patients.

The authors' processing: Building a distant-metastasis classifier for papillary thyroid cancer drew on CDR3 differences across clinicopathological groups. TCRdb re-clonotyped the PCR reads via MiXCR. TCRdb, not the original authors, processed these V and J calls. Among 25,000 to 30,000 clones listed, roughly 15% were seen once. Each patient went into thyroid surgery without having received any treatment. Study-wide results and limits: Reportedly, malignant thyroid tumors had significantly higher TCR beta diversity than benign nodules, in blood and tumor.

Trimming left V 5 bases short and J 1 base short, with 17 bases between. Per germline, CDR1 DFQATT and CDR2 SNEGSKA (reference sequence). This CDR3 has 15 residues. This clone has at least ten counts. Its antigen is not identified. The sample comprised blood. This chain joins TRBV20-1 and TRBJ2-5; weak D call: TRBD2 (6 bases). This TCR derives from a female donor with papillary thyroid cancer or a benign thyroid nodule (not recorded which). Some clones in this sample may be carry-over from other donors' samples. The CDR3 DNA sequence: TGCAGTGCTCCCTCGGGCAGGGAGGTCCAAGAGACCCAGTACTTC. Translation gives CSAPSGREVQETQYF.